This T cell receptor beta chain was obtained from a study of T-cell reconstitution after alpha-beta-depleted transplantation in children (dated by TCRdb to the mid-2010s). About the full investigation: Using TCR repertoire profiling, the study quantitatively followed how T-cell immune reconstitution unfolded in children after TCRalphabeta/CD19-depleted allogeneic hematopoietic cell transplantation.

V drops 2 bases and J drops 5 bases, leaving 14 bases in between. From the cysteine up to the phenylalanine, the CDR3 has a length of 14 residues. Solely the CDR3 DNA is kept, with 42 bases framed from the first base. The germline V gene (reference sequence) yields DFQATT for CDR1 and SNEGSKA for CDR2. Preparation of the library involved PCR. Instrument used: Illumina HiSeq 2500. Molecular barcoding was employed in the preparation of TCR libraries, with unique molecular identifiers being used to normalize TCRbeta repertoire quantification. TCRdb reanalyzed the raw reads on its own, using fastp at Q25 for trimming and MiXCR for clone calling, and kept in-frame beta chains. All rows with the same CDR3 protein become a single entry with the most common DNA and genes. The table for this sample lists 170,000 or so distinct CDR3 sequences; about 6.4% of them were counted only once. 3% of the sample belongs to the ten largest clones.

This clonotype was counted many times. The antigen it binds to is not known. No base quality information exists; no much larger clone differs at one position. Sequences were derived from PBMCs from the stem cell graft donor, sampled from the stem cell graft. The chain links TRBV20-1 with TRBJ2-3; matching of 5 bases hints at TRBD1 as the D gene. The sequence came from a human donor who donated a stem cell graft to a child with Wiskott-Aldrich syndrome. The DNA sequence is TGCAGTGCTAGAAGGGCAGGGCAGGGAGATACGCAGTATTTT. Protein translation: CSARRAGQGDTQYF.